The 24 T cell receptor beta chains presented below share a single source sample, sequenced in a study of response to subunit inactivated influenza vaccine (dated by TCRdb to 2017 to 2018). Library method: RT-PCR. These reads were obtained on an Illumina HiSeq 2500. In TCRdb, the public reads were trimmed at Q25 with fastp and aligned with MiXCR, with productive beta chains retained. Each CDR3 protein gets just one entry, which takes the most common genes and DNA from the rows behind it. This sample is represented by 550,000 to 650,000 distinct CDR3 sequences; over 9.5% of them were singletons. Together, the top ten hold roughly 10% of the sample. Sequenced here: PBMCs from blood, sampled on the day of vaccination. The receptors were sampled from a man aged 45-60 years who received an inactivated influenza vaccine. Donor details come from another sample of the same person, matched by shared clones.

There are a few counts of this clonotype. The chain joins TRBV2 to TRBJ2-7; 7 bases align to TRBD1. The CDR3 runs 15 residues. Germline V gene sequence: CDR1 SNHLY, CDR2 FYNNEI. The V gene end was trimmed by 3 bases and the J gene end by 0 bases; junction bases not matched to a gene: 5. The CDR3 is CASSDRDSSSYEQYF. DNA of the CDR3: TGTGCCAGCAGTGATCGGGACAGTAGCTCCTACGAGCAGTACTTC. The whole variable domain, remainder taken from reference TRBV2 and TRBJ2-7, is EPEVTQTPSHQVTQMGQEVILRCVPISNHLYFYWYRQILGQKVEFLVSFYNNEISEKSEIFDDQFSVERPDGSNFTLKIRSTKLEDSAMYFCASSDRDSSSYEQYFGPGTRLTVT.

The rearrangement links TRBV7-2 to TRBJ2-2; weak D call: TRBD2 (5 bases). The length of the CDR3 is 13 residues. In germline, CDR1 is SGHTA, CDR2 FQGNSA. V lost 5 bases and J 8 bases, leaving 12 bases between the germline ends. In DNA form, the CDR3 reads TGTGCCAGCAGCAAAGCGGCTTCAGGGGAGCTGTTTTTT. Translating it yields CASSKAASGELFF. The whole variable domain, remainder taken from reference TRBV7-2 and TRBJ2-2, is GAGVSQSPSNKVTEKGKDVELRCDPISGHTALYWYRQSLGQGLEFLIYFQGNSAPDKSGLPSDRFSAERTGGSVSTLTIQRTQQEDSAVYLCASSKAASGELFFGEGSRLTVL.

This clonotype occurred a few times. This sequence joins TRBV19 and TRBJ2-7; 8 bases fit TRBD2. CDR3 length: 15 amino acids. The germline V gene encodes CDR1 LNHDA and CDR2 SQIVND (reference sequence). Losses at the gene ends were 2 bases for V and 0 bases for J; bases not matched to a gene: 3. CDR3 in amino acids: CASSISGTSSYEQYF. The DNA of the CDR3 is TGTGCCAGTAGTATAAGCGGGACTAGCTCCTACGAGCAGTACTTC.

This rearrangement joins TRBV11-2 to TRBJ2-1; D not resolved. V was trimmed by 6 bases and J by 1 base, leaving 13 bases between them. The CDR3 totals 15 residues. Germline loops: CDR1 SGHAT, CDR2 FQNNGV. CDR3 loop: CASRQRTDSYNEQFF. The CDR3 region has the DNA TGTGCCAGCAGACAAAGGACCGATTCCTACAATGAGCAGTTCTTC.

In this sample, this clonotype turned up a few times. The CDR3 coding sequence is TGTGCCAGCAGGCGCTCCGGGGAGCTGTTTTTT. Protein: CASRRSGELFF. V usage is TRBV12-3 or TRBV12-4 and J usage is TRBJ2-2; D not resolved. The CDR3 is 11 residues long. Trimming took 6 bases from V and 6 from J, leaving 5 bases between them.

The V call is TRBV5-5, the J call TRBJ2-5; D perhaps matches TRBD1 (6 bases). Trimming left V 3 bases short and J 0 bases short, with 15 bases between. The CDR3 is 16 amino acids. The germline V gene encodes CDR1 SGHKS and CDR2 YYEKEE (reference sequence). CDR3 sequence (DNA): TGTGCCAGCAGCTCGAGGACAGCCCGGTACCAAGAGACCCAGTACTTC. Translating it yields CASSSRTARYQETQYF.

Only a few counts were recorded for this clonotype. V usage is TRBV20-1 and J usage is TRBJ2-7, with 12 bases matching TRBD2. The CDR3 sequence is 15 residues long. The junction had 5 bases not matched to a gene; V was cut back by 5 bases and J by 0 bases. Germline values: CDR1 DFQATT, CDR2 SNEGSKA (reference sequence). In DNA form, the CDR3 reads TGCAGTGCTCTAAGACTAGCGGGGGCCTCCTACGAGCAGTACTTC. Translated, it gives CSALRLAGASYEQYF.

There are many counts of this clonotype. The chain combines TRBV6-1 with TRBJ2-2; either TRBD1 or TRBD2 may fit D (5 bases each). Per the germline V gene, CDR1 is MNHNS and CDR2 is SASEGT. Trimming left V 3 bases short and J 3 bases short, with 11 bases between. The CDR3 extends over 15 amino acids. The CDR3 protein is CASSDMGVDTGELFF. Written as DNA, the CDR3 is TGTGCCAGCAGTGACATGGGGGTTGACACCGGGGAGCTGTTTTTT.

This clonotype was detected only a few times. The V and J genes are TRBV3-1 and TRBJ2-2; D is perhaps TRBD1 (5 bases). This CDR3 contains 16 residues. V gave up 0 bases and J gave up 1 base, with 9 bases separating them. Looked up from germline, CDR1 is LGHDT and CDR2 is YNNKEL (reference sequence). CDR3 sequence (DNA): TGTGCCAGCAGCCAAGAATACACAGGGAACACCGGGGAGCTGTTTTTT. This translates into CASSQEYTGNTGELFF.

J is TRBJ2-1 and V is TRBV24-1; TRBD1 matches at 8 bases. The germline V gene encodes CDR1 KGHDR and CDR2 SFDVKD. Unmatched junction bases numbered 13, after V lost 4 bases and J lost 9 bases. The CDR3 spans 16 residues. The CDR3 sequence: CATSEPSGGRGREQFF. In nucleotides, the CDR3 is TGTGCCACCAGTGAACCTTCAGGGGGCCGGGGTCGTGAGCAGTTCTTC.

The chain's CDR3 is CASSQRGIGNQPQHF. The CDR3 DNA is TGTGCCAGCAGCCAAAGGGGAATCGGCAATCAGCCCCAGCATTTT. The chain uses TRBV6-1 and TRBJ1-5, with D possibly being TRBD1 (5 bases). The CDR3 consists of 15 residues. The germline gives CDR1 MNHNS, CDR2 SASEGT. V gave up 6 bases and J gave up 2 bases, with 14 bases separating them.

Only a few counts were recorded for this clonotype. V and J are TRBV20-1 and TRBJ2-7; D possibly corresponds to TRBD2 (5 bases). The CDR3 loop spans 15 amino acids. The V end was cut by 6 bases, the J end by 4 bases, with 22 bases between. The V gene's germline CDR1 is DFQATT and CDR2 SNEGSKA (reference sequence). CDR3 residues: CSAPRWPDLSYEQYF. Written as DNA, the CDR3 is TGCAGTGCCCCCAGGTGGCCGGACTTATCATACGAGCAGTACTTC.

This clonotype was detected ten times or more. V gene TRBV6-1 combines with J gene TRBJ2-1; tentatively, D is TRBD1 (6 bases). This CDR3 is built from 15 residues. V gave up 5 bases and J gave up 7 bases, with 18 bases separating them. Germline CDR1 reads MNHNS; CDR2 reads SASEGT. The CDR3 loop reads CASSLQGQSVNEQFF. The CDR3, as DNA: TGTGCCAGCAGTCTTCAGGGACAATCCGTGAATGAGCAGTTCTTC.

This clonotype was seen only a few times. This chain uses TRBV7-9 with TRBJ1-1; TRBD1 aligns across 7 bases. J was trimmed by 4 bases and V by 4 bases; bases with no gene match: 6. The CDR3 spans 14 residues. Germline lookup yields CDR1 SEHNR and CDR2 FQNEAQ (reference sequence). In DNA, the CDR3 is TGTGCCAGCAGCTCTAGGGACAGCCTCACTGAAGCTTTCTTT. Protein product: CASSSRDSLTEAFF.

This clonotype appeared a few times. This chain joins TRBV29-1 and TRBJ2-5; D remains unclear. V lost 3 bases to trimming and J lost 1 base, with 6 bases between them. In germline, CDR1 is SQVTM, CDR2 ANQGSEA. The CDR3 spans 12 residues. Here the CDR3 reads CSVEVIQETQYF. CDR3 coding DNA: TGCAGCGTTGAGGTCATCCAAGAGACCCAGTACTTC.

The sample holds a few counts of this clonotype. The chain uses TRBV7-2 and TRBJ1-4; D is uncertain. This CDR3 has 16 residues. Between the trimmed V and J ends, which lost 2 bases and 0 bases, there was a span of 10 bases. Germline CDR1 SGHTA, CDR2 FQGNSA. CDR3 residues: CASSLYAVTTNEKLFF. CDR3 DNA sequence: TGTGCCAGCAGCTTATACGCGGTGACAACTAATGAAAAACTGTTTTTT.

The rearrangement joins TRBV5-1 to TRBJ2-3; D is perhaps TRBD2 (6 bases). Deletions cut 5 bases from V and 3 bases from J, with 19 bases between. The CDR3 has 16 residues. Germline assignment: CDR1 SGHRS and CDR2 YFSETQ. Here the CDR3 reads CASRRDLLTGTDTQYF. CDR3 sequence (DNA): TGCGCCAGCAGGCGGGACTTACTCACGGGAACAGATACGCAGTATTTT.

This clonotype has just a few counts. CDR3 sequence: CASSLSPVNTIYF. The CDR3, as DNA: TGTGCCAGCAGCTTATCCCCGGTAAACACCATATATTTT. The chain links TRBV13 to TRBJ1-3; D not certain. This CDR3 has 13 amino acids. V was cut by 2 bases and J by 6 bases, with 8 bases left in between. CDR1 is PRHDT and CDR2 is FYEKMQ in the germline V gene (reference sequence).

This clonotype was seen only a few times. The CDR3 DNA reads TGCGCCAGCAGCCAAGTGGGGGCCGGTGGCTACGAGCAGTACTTC. Its translation is CASSQVGAGGYEQYF. The chain is built from TRBV4-1 and TRBJ2-7, with a tentative D call TRBD1 (6 bases). Germline assignment: CDR1 MGHRA and CDR2 YSYEKL. V was trimmed by 1 base and J by 3 bases, leaving 13 bases between them. This CDR3 has 15 amino acids.

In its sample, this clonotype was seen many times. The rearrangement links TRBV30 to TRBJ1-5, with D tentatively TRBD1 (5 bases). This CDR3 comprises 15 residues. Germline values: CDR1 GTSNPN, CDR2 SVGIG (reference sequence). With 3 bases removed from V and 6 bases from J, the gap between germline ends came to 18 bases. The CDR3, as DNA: TGTGCCTGGAGCTTCGGAGGCAGGGTTGGTCAGCCCCAGCATTTT. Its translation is CAWSFGGRVGQPQHF.

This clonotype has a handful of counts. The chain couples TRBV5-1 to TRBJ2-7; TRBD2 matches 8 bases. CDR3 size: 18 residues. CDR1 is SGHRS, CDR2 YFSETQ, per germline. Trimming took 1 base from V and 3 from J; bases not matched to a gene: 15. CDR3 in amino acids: CASSLIPAGEVFFYEQYF. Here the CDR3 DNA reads TGCGCCAGCAGCTTGATCCCAGCGGGAGAGGTATTTTTCTACGAGCAGTACTTC.

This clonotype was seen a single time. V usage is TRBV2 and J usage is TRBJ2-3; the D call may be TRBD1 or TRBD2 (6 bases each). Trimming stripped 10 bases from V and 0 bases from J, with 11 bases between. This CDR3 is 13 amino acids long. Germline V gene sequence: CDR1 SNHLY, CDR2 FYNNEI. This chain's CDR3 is CATKGGSTDTQYF. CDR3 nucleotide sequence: TGTGCCACGAAGGGGGGCAGCACAGATACGCAGTATTTT.

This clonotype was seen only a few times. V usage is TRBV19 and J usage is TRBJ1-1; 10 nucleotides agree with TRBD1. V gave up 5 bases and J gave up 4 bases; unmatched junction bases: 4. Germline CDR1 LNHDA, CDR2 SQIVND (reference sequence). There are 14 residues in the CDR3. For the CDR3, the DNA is TGTGCCAGTAGTGGGACAGGGGAAGGCACTGAAGCTTTCTTT. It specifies CASSGTGEGTEAFF.

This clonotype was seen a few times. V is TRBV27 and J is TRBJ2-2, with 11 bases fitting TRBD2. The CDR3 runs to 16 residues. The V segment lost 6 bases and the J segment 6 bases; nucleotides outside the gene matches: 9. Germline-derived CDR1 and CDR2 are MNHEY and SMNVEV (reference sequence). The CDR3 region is CASRVTSGRVSGELFF. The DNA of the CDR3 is TGTGCCAGCAGGGTTACTAGCGGGAGAGTCTCCGGGGAGCTGTTTTTT.